The 13 T cell receptor beta chains given below trace back to one sample, sequenced in a study of cytomegalovirus exposure and HLA in healthy donors. The data were produced by immunoSEQ multiplex PCR, yet TCRdb's version contains in-frame clones alone and is incomplete. The sample lists under 250,000 clones; approximately 87% were seen once. Sequences were obtained from PBMCs. The origin of the receptors is a man aged 18 to 29 in good health and CMV-seronegative.

V usage is TRBV9 and J usage is TRBJ1-2; TRBD1 matches 7 bases. There are 16 residues in the CDR3. J was trimmed by 4 bases and V by 4 bases; bases with no gene match: 13. Per the germline V gene, CDR1 is SGDLS and CDR2 is YYNGEE. CDR3 amino acids: CASSFRGDSQSYGYTF. In DNA, the CDR3 is TGTGCCAGCAGCTTCCGTGGGGACAGTCAAAGCTATGGCTACACCTTC.

This clone appeared once. The genes are TRBV27 and TRBJ2-5; D is uncertain. Trimming stripped 3 bases from V and 3 bases from J, with 2 bases between. Germline loops: CDR1 MNHEY, CDR2 SMNVEV (reference sequence). The CDR3 extends over 11 amino acids. The DNA of the CDR3 is TGTGCCAGCAGTTTTAAAGAGACCCAGTACTTC. Translating gives CASSFKETQYF.

V usage is TRBV5-6 and J usage is TRBJ2-6, with TRBD2 identical over 8 bases. Germline loops: CDR1 SGHDT, CDR2 YYEEEE. The CDR3 extends over 17 amino acids. V trimming: 4 bases; J trimming: 4 bases; junction bases outside the gene matches: 10. CDR3 bases: TGTGCCAGCAGCCCCGGGGGGGGAGTCCTCGGGGCCAACGTCCTGACTTTC. It encodes CASSPGGGVLGANVLTF.

This chain joins TRBV27 and TRBJ1-1, with no clear D. This CDR3 is 11 amino acids long. Looked up from germline, CDR1 is MNHEY and CDR2 is SMNVEV (reference sequence). Trimming removed 3 bases at V and 11 bases at J, with 10 bases between. In DNA form, the CDR3 reads TGTGCCAGCAGTTTCCGGGAGGTCGCTTTCTTT. It is translated as CASSFREVAFF.

This sequence joins TRBV4-3 and TRBJ2-7, with D perhaps TRBD2 (5 bases). This CDR3 comprises 14 residues. Per germline, CDR1 LGHNA and CDR2 YSLEER. V was clipped by 1 base and J by 4 bases, with 11 bases between them. CDR3 nucleotide sequence: TGCGCCAGCAGCCAAGGCCGGCTAGCTTACGAGCAGTACTTC. This codes for CASSQGRLAYEQYF.

The chain joins TRBV18 to TRBJ2-5; the match to TRBD2 covers 11 bases. Germline-derived CDR1 and CDR2 are KGHSH and LQKENI. V gave up 8 bases and J gave up 6 bases; unmatched junction bases: 11. The CDR3 has 15 amino acids. The CDR3 nucleotides read TGTGCCAGCAGTAACGGGGGACTAGCGGCAAAGACCCAGTACTTC. This sequence encodes CASSNGGLAAKTQYF. The whole variable domain, filled in from reference TRBV18 and TRBJ2-5, reads NAGVMQNPRHLVRRRGQEARLRCSPMKGHSHVYWYRQLPEEGLKFMVYLQKENIIDESGMPKERFSAEFPKEGPSILRIQQVVRGDSAAYFCASSNGGLAAKTQYFGPGTRLLVL.

The V and J genes are TRBV27 and TRBJ2-6; D not resolved. Germline V gene sequence: CDR1 MNHEY, CDR2 SMNVEV (reference sequence). The V gene lost 6 bases and the J gene lost 0 bases, with 6 bases spanning the gap. The CDR3 is 14 residues long. CDR3 region: CASRSSSGANVLTF. In nucleotides, the CDR3 is TGTGCCAGCAGGTCCTCCTCTGGGGCCAACGTCCTGACTTTC.

The chain has TRBV4-3 and TRBJ1-2, with 7 positions matching TRBD1. The V gene end was trimmed by 0 bases and the J gene end by 4 bases; junction bases not matched to a gene: 5. The CDR3 consists of 15 residues. The germline V gene encodes CDR1 LGHNA and CDR2 YSLEER. The CDR3 spells CASSQEWTGGYGYTF. CDR3 DNA sequence: TGCGCCAGCAGCCAAGAGTGGACAGGCGGCTATGGCTACACCTTC.

The CDR3 reads CSAGLQETQYF. The CDR3 nucleotides read TGCAGCGCTGGACTCCAAGAGACCCAGTACTTC. The chain couples TRBV29-1 to TRBJ2-5; weak D call: TRBD2 (5 bases). The V end was cut by 7 bases, the J end by 1 base, with 7 bases between. CDR1 is SQVTM, CDR2 ANQGSEA, per germline. The CDR3 runs to 11 residues.

V and J are TRBV28 and TRBJ1-1; D is ambiguous. Germline CDR1 reads MDHEN; CDR2 reads SYDVKM. The CDR3 extends over 13 amino acids. The V end was cut by 5 bases, the J end by 6 bases, with 13 bases between. In nucleotides, the CDR3 is TGTGCCAGCAGTAATCAAGAGTTTTCTGAAGCTTTCTTT. Encoded protein: CASSNQEFSEAFF.

This clone occurred once. The rearrangement joins TRBV12-5 to TRBJ1-6; no clear D. V lost 1 base, J lost 7 bases, and 5 bases lay in between. The CDR3 has 13 amino acids. Germline lookup yields CDR1 LGHNT and CDR2 FRNRAP. The CDR3 here is CASGLGGNSPLHF. CDR3 bases: TGTGCTAGTGGTTTGGGCGGGAATTCACCCCTCCACTTT.

The chain is built from TRBV10-3 and TRBJ2-5, with 11 nucleotides matching TRBD1. CDR1 and CDR2 from the germline V gene are ENHRY and SYGVKD. J lost 2 bases, V lost 7 bases, and 12 bases had no gene match. This CDR3 spans 17 amino acids. Here the CDR3 reads CAITKDRGPHTQETQYF. The CDR3 bases are TGTGCCATCACCAAGGACAGGGGGCCCCACACACAAGAGACCCAGTACTTC.

The rearrangement uses TRBV7-2 and TRBJ1-6; 9 nucleotides agree with TRBD1. Germline V lookup: CDR1 SGHTA, CDR2 FQGNSA. The CDR3 has 16 amino acids. The J segment lost 7 bases and the V segment lost 4 bases, leaving 8 bases of the junction unmatched. The CDR3 reads CASSSTGGQGNSPLHF. The CDR3 DNA reads as TGTGCCAGCAGCTCGACCGGGGGACAGGGCAATTCACCCCTCCACTTT.